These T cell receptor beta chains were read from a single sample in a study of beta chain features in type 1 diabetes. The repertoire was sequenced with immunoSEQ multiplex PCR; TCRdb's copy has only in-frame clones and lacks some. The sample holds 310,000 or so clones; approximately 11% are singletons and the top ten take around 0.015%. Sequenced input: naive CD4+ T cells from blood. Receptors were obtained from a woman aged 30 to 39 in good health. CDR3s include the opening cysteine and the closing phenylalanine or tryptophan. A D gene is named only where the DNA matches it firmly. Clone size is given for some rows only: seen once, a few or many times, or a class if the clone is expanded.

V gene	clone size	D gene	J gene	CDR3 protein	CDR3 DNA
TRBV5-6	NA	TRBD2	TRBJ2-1	CASSTRTSRDNEQFF	TGTGCCAGCAGCACTCGGACTAGCAGAGACAATGAGCAGTTCTTC
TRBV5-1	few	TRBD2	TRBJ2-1	CASSRGLADPYNEQFF	TGCGCCAGCAGCCGTGGACTAGCGGATCCCTACAATGAGCAGTTCTTC
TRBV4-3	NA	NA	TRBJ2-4	CASSQGGAKNIQYF	TGCGCCAGCAGCCAAGGCGGGGCCAAAAACATTCAGTACTTC
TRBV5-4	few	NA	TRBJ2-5	CASSLGRERQETQYF	TGTGCCAGCAGCTTGGGGCGGGAACGCCAAGAGACCCAGTACTTC
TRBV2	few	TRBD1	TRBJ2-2	CASSEEQGHGELFF	TGTGCCAGCAGTGAAGAACAGGGGCACGGGGAGCTGTTTTTT
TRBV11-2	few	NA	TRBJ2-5	CASSLDMFQETQYF	TGTGCCAGCAGCTTAGATATGTTCCAAGAGACCCAGTACTTC
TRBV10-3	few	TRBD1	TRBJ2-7	CAIRDRGPSPEQYF	TGTGCCATCAGGGACAGGGGACCCTCTCCCGAGCAGTACTTC
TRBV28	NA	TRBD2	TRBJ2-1	CASRTSGFYNEQFF	TGTGCCAGCAGGACTAGCGGGTTCTACAATGAGCAGTTCTTC
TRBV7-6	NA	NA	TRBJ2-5	CASSRGVETQYF	TGTGCCAGCAGCCGAGGTGTAGAGACCCAGTACTTC
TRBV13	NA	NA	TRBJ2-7	CASSFAHRDSYEQYF	TGTGCCAGCAGCTTCGCCCATCGCGATTCCTACGAGCAGTACTTC
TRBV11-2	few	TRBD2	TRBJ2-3	CASSFRRREADTQYF	TGTGCCAGCAGCTTTAGGAGGCGGGAGGCAGATACGCAGTATTTT